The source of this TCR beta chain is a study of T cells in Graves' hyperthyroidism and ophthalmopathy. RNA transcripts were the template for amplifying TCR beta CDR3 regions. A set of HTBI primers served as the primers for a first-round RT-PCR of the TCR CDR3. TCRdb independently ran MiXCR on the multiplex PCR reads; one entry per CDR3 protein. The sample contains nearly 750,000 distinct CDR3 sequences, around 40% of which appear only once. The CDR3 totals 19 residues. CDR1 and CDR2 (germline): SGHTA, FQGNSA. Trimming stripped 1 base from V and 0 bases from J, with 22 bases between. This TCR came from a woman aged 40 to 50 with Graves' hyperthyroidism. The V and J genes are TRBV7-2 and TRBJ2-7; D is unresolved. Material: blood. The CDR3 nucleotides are TGTGCCAGCAGCTTAGGGACGACACGTAGCCTCCTCAGCTCCTACGAGCAGTACTTC. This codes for CASSLGTTRSLLSSYEQYF.